Below, 9 T cell receptor beta chains from the same sample are listed, as sequenced in a study of patients and donors after allogeneic stem cell transplantation. TCRdb reanalysed the RT-PCR reads using MiXCR and keeps one entry per CDR3 protein. Among 70,000 or so distinct CDR3 sequences, about 30% were seen once, and the ten largest hold about a quarter. The source material was blood, either unsorted or a sorted T cell fraction (not recorded which). These receptors were obtained from a human donor who was either an allogeneic HSCT recipient or a stem cell or donor lymphocyte infusion donor (not recorded which). It is not recorded whose cells these are; they may come from a transplant donor.

This clonotype has just a few counts. V and J are TRBV6-2 or TRBV6-3 and TRBJ1-2; 7 bases map to TRBD1. CDR1 is MNHEY and CDR2 is SVGEGT in the germline V gene. With 5 bases clipped from V and 7 bases from J, the junction kept 7 bases outside the gene matches. The CDR3 length is 13 residues. As DNA, the CDR3 is TGTGCCAGCAGTGCTGACAGGGATTCTGGCTACACCTTC. This encodes CASSADRDSGYTF.

There are a few counts of this clonotype. V and J are TRBV28 and TRBJ2-5; D is ambiguous. V was clipped by 5 bases and J by 2 bases, with 9 bases between them. CDR3 length: 13 amino acids. Looked up from germline, CDR1 is MDHEN and CDR2 is SYDVKM. Written as DNA, the CDR3 is TGTGCCAGCAGTGCGTCAGTTCAAGAGACCCAGTACTTC. It translates to CASSASVQETQYF.

The V call is TRBV27, the J call TRBJ2-7; D gene uncertain. Trimming took off 2 bases at V and 5 bases at J, with 7 bases between the two ends. Germline V lookup: CDR1 MNHEY, CDR2 SMNVEV (reference sequence). The CDR3 loop spans 12 amino acids. The chain's CDR3 is CASSLIGDEQYF. The CDR3, as DNA: TGTGCCAGCAGTTTAATTGGGGACGAGCAGTACTTC.

The CDR3 sequence: CASSRGGQSRGQFF. CDR3 nucleotide sequence: TGTGCCAGCAGCCGTGGCGGACAGTCGAGGGGGCAGTTCTTC. This sequence joins TRBV4-2 and TRBJ2-1, with D possibly TRBD1 on 6 matching bases. This CDR3 has 14 residues. Trimming removed 4 bases from V and 12 bases from J, with 19 bases in between. In germline, CDR1 is LGHNA, CDR2 YNFKEQ.

This rearrangement joins TRBV2 to TRBJ1-5, with 7 bases identical to TRBD1. CDR1 SNHLY and CDR2 FYNNEI come from the germline V gene. The length of the CDR3 is 14 residues. V lost 4 bases and J lost 5; bases outside the gene matches: 5. CDR3 DNA sequence: TGTGCCAGCAGTGGGACAGGCGAGTATCAGCCCCAGCATTTT. This translates into CASSGTGEYQPQHF.

The chain employs TRBV27 and TRBJ2-2; D might be TRBD1 (6 bases). V dropped 1 base and J dropped 5 bases, with 11 bases sitting between them. The CDR3 sequence is 15 residues long. Germline CDR1 and CDR2: MNHEY and SMNVEV (reference sequence). This CDR3 reads CASSLYRARTGELFF. CDR3 sequence (DNA): TGTGCCAGCAGTTTATACAGGGCGAGGACCGGGGAGCTGTTTTTT.

V gene TRBV5-1 combines with J gene TRBJ2-6; possibly TRBD1 for D (5 bases). V lost 0 bases, J lost 2 bases, and 6 bases lay in between. Germline assignment: CDR1 SGHRS and CDR2 YFSETQ. The CDR3 is made up of 15 amino acids. This chain's CDR3 is CASSLGRAGANVLTF. In DNA, the CDR3 is TGCGCCAGCAGCTTGGGCAGGGCTGGGGCCAACGTCCTGACTTTC.

The chain uses TRBV20-1 and TRBJ1-4, with D possibly matching TRBD1 (5 bases). Germline V gives CDR1 DFQATT, CDR2 SNEGSKA (reference sequence). This CDR3 region has 12 residues. Between the trimmed V and J ends, which lost 3 bases and 7 bases, there was a span of 9 bases. The chain's CDR3 is CSASEGSEKLFF. The CDR3 DNA reads as TGCAGTGCTAGCGAGGGGAGTGAAAAACTGTTTTTT.

V usage is TRBV6-6 and J usage is TRBJ1-6; possibly TRBD1 for D (5 bases). Trimming shortened V by 5 bases and J by 9 bases, and 11 bases separated the two germline ends. Germline V CDR1 and CDR2: MNHNY, SVGAGI (reference sequence). This CDR3 spans 13 amino acids. CDR3 residues: CASSRQQASPLHF. The CDR3 bases are TGTGCCAGCAGTCGCCAACAGGCTTCACCCCTCCACTTT.